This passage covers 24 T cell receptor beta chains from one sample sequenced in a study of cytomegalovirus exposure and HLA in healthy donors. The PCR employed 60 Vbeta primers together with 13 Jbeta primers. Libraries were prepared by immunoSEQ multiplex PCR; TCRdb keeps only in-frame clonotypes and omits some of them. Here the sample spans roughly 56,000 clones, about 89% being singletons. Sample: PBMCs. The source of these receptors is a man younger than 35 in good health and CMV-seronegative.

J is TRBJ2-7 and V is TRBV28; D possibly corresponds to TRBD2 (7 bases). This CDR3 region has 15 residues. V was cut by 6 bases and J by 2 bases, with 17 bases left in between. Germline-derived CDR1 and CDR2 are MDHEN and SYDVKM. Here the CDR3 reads CASSLGGGEPYEQYF. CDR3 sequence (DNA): TGTGCCAGCAGCCTGGGAGGGGGGGAACCCTACGAGCAGTACTTC.

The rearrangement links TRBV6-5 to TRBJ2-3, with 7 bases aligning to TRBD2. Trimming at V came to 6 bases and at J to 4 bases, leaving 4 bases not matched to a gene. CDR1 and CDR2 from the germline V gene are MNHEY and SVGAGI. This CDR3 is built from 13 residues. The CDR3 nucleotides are TGTGCCAGCAGCGGGGGGTGGGCAGATACGCAGTATTTT. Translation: CASSGGWADTQYF.

CDR3 residues: CASSNRVGTEAFF. The DNA for the CDR3 is TGTGCCAGCAGTAACAGGGTCGGCACTGAAGCTTTCTTT. The chain recombines TRBV28 with TRBJ1-1; the D gene is possibly TRBD1 (6 bases). Germline values: CDR1 MDHEN, CDR2 SYDVKM. Between the trimmed V and J ends, which lost 5 bases and 4 bases, there was a span of 11 bases. The CDR3 contains 13 residues.

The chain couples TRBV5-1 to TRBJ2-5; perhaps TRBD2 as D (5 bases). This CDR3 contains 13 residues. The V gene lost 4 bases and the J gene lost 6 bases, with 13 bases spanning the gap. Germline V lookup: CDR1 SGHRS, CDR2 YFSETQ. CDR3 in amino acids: CASSPAAVQTQYF. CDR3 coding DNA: TGCGCCAGCAGCCCAGCAGCGGTACAGACCCAGTACTTC.

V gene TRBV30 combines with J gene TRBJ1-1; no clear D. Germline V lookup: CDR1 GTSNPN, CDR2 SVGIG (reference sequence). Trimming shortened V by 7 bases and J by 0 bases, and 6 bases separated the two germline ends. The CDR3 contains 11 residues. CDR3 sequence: CALQMNTEAFF. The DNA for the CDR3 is TGTGCCTTACAGATGAACACTGAAGCTTTCTTT.

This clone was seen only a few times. CDR3 sequence (DNA): TGTGCCAGCAGCTTGGGACAGGGGGTAAGGGAGCAGTTCTTC. This translates into CASSLGQGVREQFF. The genes are TRBV11-3 and TRBJ2-1; 11 bases are a match to TRBD1. CDR3 length: 14 amino acids. Germline V gene sequence: CDR1 SGHNT, CDR2 YENEEA. Trimming at V came to 3 bases and at J to 10 bases, leaving 5 bases not matched to a gene.

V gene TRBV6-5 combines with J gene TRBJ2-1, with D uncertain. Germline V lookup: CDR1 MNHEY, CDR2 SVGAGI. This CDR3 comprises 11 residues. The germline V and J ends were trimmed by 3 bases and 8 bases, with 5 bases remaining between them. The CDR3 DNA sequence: TGTGCCAGCAGTTATGTCGATGAGCAGTTCTTC. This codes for CASSYVDEQFF.

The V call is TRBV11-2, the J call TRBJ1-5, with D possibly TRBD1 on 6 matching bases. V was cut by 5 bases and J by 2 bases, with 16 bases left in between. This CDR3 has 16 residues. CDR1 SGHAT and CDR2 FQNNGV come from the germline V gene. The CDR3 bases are TGTGCCAGCAGCAAAATGGCGGGGGGCGGCAATCAGCCCCAGCATTTT. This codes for CASSKMAGGGNQPQHF.

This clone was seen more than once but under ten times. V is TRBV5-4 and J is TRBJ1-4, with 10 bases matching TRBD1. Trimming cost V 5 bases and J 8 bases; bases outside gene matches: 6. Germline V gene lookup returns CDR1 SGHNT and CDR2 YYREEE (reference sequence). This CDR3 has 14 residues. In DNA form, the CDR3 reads TGTGCCAGCAGACCCGGGACAGGGGAAGAAAAACTGTTTTTT. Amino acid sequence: CASRPGTGEEKLFF.

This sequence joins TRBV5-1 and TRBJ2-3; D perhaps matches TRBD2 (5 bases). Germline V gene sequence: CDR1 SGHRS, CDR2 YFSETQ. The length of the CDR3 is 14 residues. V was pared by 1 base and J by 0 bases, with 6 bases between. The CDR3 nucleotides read TGCGCCAGCAGCTTGAGAGGGAGCACAGATACGCAGTATTTT. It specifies CASSLRGSTDTQYF.

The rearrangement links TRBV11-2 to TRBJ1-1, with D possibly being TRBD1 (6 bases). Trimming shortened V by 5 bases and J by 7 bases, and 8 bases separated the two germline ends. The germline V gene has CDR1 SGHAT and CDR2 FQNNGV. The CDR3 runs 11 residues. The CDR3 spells CASSEGGEAFF. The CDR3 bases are TGTGCCAGCAGCGAAGGGGGTGAAGCTTTCTTT. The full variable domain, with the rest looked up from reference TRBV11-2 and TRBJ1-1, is EAGVAQSPRYKIIEKRQSVAFWCNPISGHATLYWYQQILGQGPKLLIQFQNNGVVDDSQLPKDRFSAERLKGVDSTLKIQPAKLEDSAVYLCASSEGGEAFFGQGTRLTVV.

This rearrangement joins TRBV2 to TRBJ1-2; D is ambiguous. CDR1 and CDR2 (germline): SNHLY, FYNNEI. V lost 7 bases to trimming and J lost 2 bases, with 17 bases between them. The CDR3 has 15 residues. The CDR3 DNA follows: TGTGCCAGCATGGGCTTGAGAGAAAAGAACTATGGCTACACCTTC. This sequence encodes CASMGLREKNYGYTF.

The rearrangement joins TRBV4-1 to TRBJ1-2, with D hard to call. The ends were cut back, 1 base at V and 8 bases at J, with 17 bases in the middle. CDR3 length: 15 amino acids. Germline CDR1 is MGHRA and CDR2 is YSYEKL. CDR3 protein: CASSQAGPGAGGYTF. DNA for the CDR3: TGCGCCAGCAGCCAAGCTGGGCCGGGAGCGGGGGGCTACACCTTC.

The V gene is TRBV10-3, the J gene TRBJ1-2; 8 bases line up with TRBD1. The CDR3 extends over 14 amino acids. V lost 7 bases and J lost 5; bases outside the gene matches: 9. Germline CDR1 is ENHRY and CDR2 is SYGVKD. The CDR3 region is CAITSGGRAYGYTF. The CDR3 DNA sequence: TGTGCCATCACCTCAGGGGGCAGGGCGTATGGCTACACCTTC.

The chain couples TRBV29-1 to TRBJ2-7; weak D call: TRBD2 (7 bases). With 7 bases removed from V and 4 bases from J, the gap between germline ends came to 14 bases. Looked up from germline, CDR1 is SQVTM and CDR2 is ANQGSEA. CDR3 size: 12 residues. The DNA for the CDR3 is TGCAGCGGAGGGGGGGAGTGGTACGAGCAGTACTTC. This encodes CSGGGEWYEQYF.

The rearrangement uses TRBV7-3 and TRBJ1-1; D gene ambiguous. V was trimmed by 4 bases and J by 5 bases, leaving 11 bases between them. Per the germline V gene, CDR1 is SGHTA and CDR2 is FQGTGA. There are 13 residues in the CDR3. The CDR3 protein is CASSYWERTEAFF. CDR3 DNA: TGTGCCAGCAGCTACTGGGAGAGGACTGAAGCTTTCTTT.

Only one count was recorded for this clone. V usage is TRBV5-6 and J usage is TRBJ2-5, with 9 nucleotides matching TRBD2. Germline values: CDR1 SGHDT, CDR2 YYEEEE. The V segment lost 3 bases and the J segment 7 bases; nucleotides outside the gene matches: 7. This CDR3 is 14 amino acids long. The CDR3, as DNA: TGTGCCAGCAGCTGGGGGGCAGCGGGGGGGACCCAGTACTTC. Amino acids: CASSWGAAGGTQYF.

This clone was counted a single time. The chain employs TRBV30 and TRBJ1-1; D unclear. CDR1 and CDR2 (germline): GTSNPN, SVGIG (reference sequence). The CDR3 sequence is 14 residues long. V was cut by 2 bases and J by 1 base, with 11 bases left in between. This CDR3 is CAWSSGTGNTEAFF. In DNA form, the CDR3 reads TGTGCCTGGAGTTCTGGCACGGGGAACACTGAAGCTTTCTTT.

The CDR3 DNA sequence: TGTGCCAGCAGCCCAACTATAACGGGCTATGGCTACACCTTC. As protein: CASSPTITGYGYTF. The J gene is TRBJ1-2, the V gene TRBV6-5, with D unresolved. The CDR3 loop spans 14 amino acids. V dropped 6 bases and J dropped 4 bases, with 15 bases sitting between them. Looked up from germline, CDR1 is MNHEY and CDR2 is SVGAGI.

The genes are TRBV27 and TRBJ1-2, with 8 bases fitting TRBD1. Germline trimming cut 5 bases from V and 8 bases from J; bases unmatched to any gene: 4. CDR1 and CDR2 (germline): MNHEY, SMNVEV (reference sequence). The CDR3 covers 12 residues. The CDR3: CASSGWTGGYTF. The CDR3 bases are TGTGCCAGCAGTGGGTGGACAGGGGGCTACACCTTC.

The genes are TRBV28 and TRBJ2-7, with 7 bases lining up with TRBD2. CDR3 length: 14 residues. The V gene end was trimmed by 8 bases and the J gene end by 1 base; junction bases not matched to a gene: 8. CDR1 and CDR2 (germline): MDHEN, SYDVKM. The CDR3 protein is CASWSSGESYEQYF. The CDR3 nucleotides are TGTGCCAGCTGGTCTAGCGGAGAGTCCTACGAGCAGTACTTC.

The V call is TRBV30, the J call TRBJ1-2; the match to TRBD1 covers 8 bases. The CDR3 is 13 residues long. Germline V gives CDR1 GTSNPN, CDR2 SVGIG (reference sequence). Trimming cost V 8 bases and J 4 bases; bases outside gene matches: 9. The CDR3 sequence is CATARDRPYGYTF. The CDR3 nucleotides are TGTGCCACGGCCCGGGACAGGCCCTATGGCTACACCTTC. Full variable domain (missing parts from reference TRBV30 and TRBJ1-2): SQTIHQWPATLVQPVGSPLSLECTVEGTSNPNLYWYRQAAGRGLQLLFYSVGIGQISSEVPQNLSASRPQDRQFILSSKKLLLSDSGFYLCATARDRPYGYTFGSGTRLTVV.

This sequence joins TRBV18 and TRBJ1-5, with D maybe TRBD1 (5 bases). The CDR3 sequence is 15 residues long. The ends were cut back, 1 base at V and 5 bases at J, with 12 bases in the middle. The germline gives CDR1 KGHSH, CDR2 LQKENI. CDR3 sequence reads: CASSPLSGKDQPQHF. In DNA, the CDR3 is TGTGCCAGCTCACCACTGTCAGGGAAGGATCAGCCCCAGCATTTT.

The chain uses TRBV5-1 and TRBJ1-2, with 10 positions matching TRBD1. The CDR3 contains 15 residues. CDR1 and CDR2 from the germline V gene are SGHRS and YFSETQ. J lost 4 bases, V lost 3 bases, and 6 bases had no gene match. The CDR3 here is CASSSGTGVVYGYTF. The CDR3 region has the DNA TGCGCCAGCAGCTCGGGGACAGGGGTCGTCTATGGCTACACCTTC.